The rows below give T cell receptor beta chains drawn from one sample of a study of T cell responses to AZD1222 COVID-19 vaccine. Produced via immunoSEQ multiplex PCR; TCRdb's table is partial and in-frame only. The sample yields hundreds of thousands of clones, 85% to 95% seen once. The specimen comprised peripheral blood, sampled on day 0 of MenACWY control vaccination. These receptors came from an adult in good health. Both conserved end residues are part of each CDR3. Each record gives: clone size, D gene, J gene, V gene, CDR3 protein, CDR3 DNA. A D gene is named only where the DNA matches it firmly. Clone size is stated in some rows and not others, as once, few, many or a class when expanded.

NA | NA | TRBJ1-6 | TRBV5-1 | CASSLGSSSYNSPLHF | TGCGCCAGCAGCTTGGGCTCTAGCTCCTATAATTCACCCCTCCACTTT
NA | NA | TRBJ1-4 | TRBV29-1 | CSVVFRGPNEKLFF | TGCAGCGTTGTATTCCGGGGACCTAATGAAAAACTGTTTTTT
NA | NA | TRBJ2-1 | TRBV10-3 | CAIRETIYNEQFF | TGTGCCATCAGGGAAACTATATACAATGAGCAGTTCTTC
NA | NA | TRBJ1-1 | TRBV4-3 | CASSQEWMRAEAFF | TGCGCCAGCAGCCAAGAGTGGATGAGGGCTGAAGCTTTCTTT
NA | TRBD1 | TRBJ1-2 | TRBV7-9 | CASSLIITGGSYGYTF | TGTGCCAGCAGCTTGATCATTACAGGGGGCTCCTACGGCTACACCTTC
NA | TRBD1 | TRBJ1-4 | TRBV2 | CASSESWTGGGEKLFF | TGTGCCAGCAGTGAATCATGGACAGGGGGTGGTGAAAAACTGTTTTTT
NA | NA | TRBJ1-5 | TRBV4-2 | CASSQLSNQPQHF | TGTGCCAGCAGCCAACTGAGCAATCAGCCCCAGCATTTT
NA | TRBD1 | TRBJ1-6 | TRBV5-6 | CASSLRQGNNSPLHF | TGTGCCAGCAGCTTAAGACAGGGGAACAATTCACCCCTCCACTTT
NA | NA | TRBJ1-5 | TRBV7-3 | CASSHDGNQPQHF | TGTGCCAGCAGCCATGACGGGAATCAGCCCCAGCATTTT
NA | NA | TRBJ1-4 | TRBV6-6 | CASSYLGGEKLFF | TGTGCCAGCAGTTATTTGGGTGGTGAAAAACTGTTTTTT
NA | TRBD1 | TRBJ2-7 | TRBV2 | CASSDRDRWSYEQYF | TGTGCCAGCAGTGATAGGGACAGATGGTCCTACGAGCAGTACTTC
NA | TRBD1 | TRBJ2-7 | TRBV28 | CASSLWTGGTYEQYF | TGTGCCAGCAGTTTATGGACAGGGGGAACCTACGAGCAGTACTTC
NA | NA | TRBJ1-5 | TRBV5-8 | CASSLGTSNNQPQHF | TGTGCCAGCAGCTTGGGGACGTCGAACAATCAGCCCCAGCATTTT
NA | NA | TRBJ2-7 | TRBV2 | CASSDGSTYEQYF | TGTGCCAGCAGTGATGGCTCCACCTACGAGCAGTACTTC
NA | TRBD1 | TRBJ1-1 | TRBV6-5 | CASSPGTGATEAFF | TGTGCCAGCAGCCCCGGGACAGGGGCCACTGAAGCTTTCTTT
NA | NA | TRBJ1-2 | TRBV28 | CASRPSYDRPNYGYTF | TGTGCCAGCAGACCCTCCTATGACAGGCCTAACTATGGCTACACCTTC
NA | NA | TRBJ2-3 | TRBV5-1 | CASSRIQGGRTDTQYF | TGCGCCAGCAGCCGAATTCAGGGGGGTCGCACAGATACGCAGTATTTT
NA | NA | TRBJ2-2 | TRBV9 | CASSVRGLAGTGELFF | TGTGCCAGCAGCGTTAGGGGGCTAGCGGGCACCGGGGAGCTGTTTTTT
NA | NA | TRBJ1-2 | TRBV3-1/TRBV3-2 | CASSQQGGNYGYTF | TGTGCCAGCAGCCAACAGGGAGGTAACTATGGCTACACCTTC
NA | NA | TRBJ1-4 | TRBV4-3 | CASSQEVGWGTLGGKLFF | TGCGCCAGCAGCCAAGAGGTCGGTTGGGGGACGCTGGGAGGGAAACTGTTTTTT
NA | TRBD1 | TRBJ1-6 | TRBV10-3 | CAIRDMGQGNSPLHF | TGTGCCATCAGGGATATGGGACAGGGAAATTCACCCCTCCACTTT
NA | TRBD2 | TRBJ2-7 | TRBV4-2 | CASSQGLAGGSYEQYF | TGTGCCAGCAGCCAGGGACTAGCGGGGGGATCCTACGAGCAGTACTTC
NA | NA | TRBJ1-2 | TRBV5-4 | CASSLKREDYGYTF | TGTGCCAGCAGCTTGAAGAGGGAGGACTATGGCTACACCTTC
NA | NA | TRBJ1-1 | TRBV6-5 | CASNLDRFRTEAFF | TGTGCCAGCAATTTAGACAGGTTTCGGACTGAAGCTTTCTTT
NA | NA | TRBJ1-5 | TRBV4-2 | CASSQDGLGGNQPQHF | TGTGCCAGCAGCCAAGATGGGTTAGGGGGCAATCAGCCCCAGCATTTT
NA | TRBD1 | TRBJ1-1 | TRBV2 | CASREYRGANTEAFF | TGTGCCAGCAGGGAATACAGGGGCGCAAACACTGAAGCTTTCTTT
NA | NA | TRBJ2-3 | TRBV15 | CATSRERGSTDTQYF | TGTGCCACCAGCAGAGAGCGGGGAAGCACAGATACGCAGTATTTT
NA | NA | TRBJ1-1 | TRBV11-3 | CASSLARHTEAFF | TGTGCCAGCAGCTTAGCAAGGCACACTGAAGCTTTCTTT
NA | NA | TRBJ1-4 | TRBV30 | CAWSDGPAGEKLFF | TGTGCCTGGAGTGACGGTCCCGCGGGTGAAAAACTGTTTTTT
NA | NA | TRBJ2-7 | TRBV13 | CASSLGYEQYF | TGTGCCAGCAGCTTGGGTTACGAGCAGTACTTC
NA | NA | TRBJ2-6 | TRBV5-1 | CASSIQGAGANVLTF | TGCGCCAGCAGTATACAGGGAGCTGGGGCCAACGTCCTGACTTTC
NA | TRBD2 | TRBJ2-5 | TRBV19 | CASSMVSGGAETQYF | TGTGCCAGTAGTATGGTTAGCGGGGGGGCTGAGACCCAGTACTTC
NA | TRBD2 | TRBJ2-3 | TRBV7-2 | CASSLGGGPTDTQYF | TGTGCCAGCAGCTTAGGCGGGGGGCCCACAGATACGCAGTATTTT
NA | TRBD2 | TRBJ2-3 | TRBV7-2 | CASSTRLAGSLGDTQYF | TGTGCCAGCAGCACAAGACTAGCGGGTAGCTTAGGAGATACGCAGTATTTT
NA | NA | TRBJ1-5 | TRBV4-2 | CASSQEPTVNQPQHF | TGTGCCAGCAGCCAAGAACCCACGGTCAATCAGCCCCAGCATTTT
NA | NA | TRBJ2-7 | TRBV18 | CASSGKGRLIYEQYF | TGTGCCAGCTCTGGCAAGGGCCGATTGATCTACGAGCAGTACTTC
NA | TRBD1 | TRBJ1-5 | TRBV5-1 | CASSPGTGTQPQHF | TGCGCCAGCAGCCCGGGGACAGGGACTCAGCCCCAGCATTTT
NA | NA | TRBJ2-7 | TRBV30 | CAWKDTGFYEQYF | TGTGCCTGGAAGGACACGGGGTTCTACGAGCAGTACTTC
NA | NA | TRBJ2-1 | TRBV7-2 | CASSLFDRTPFF | TGTGCCAGCAGCTTATTCGACCGAACTCCGTTCTTC
NA | TRBD1 | TRBJ2-7 | TRBV9 | CASSVDGQGAGEQYF | TGTGCCAGCAGCGTAGATGGGCAGGGGGCTGGCGAGCAGTACTTC
NA | TRBD2 | TRBJ2-5 | TRBV6-5 | CASSSPQASGGKTQYF | TGTGCCAGCAGTTCCCCCCAGGCTAGCGGGGGGAAGACCCAGTACTTC
NA | NA | TRBJ2-2 | TRBV5-1 | CASSPQGGELFF | TGCGCCAGCAGCCCCCAAGGCGGGGAGCTGTTTTTT
NA | NA | TRBJ2-1 | TRBV19 | CASSLRYNEQFF | TGTGCCAGTAGTCTCCGGTACAATGAGCAGTTCTTC
NA | TRBD1 | TRBJ2-7 | TRBV6-5 | CASRPGQGYSYEQYF | TGTGCCAGCAGGCCCGGACAGGGTTACTCCTACGAGCAGTACTTC
NA | TRBD1 | TRBJ1-1 | TRBV18 | CATSTGAEGTEAFF | TGTGCCACCTCGACAGGGGCTGAAGGCACTGAAGCTTTCTTT
NA | TRBD1 | TRBJ1-1 | TRBV5-1 | CASSLRQGNTEAFF | TGCGCCAGCAGCTTGAGACAGGGGAACACTGAAGCTTTCTTT
NA | TRBD1 | TRBJ1-1 | TRBV19 | CASSILSTGAPTEAFF | TGTGCCAGTAGTATTCTGAGTACAGGGGCCCCCACTGAAGCTTTCTTT
NA | TRBD1 | TRBJ1-6 | TRBV7-3 | CASSSQGGSPLHF | TGTGCCAGCAGCTCCCAGGGGGGTTCACCCCTCCACTTT
NA | NA | TRBJ2-1 | TRBV3-1/TRBV3-2 | CASSQGQGGEQFF | TGTGCCAGCAGCCAGGGTCAGGGCGGTGAGCAGTTCTTC
NA | TRBD1 | TRBJ1-3 | TRBV6-6 | CASGGTGTGNTIYF | TGTGCCAGCGGGGGGACAGGGACTGGAAACACCATATATTTT
NA | NA | TRBJ2-7 | TRBV9 | CASGKGQGPSYEQYF | TGTGCCAGCGGTAAGGGGCAGGGTCCGTCCTACGAGCAGTACTTC
NA | TRBD2 | TRBJ2-2 | TRBV6-5 | CASNLAGANTGELFF | TGTGCCAGCAACCTAGCGGGAGCGAACACCGGGGAGCTGTTTTTT
NA | TRBD2 | TRBJ2-5 | TRBV7-6 | CASSLGGGGYSRETQYF | TGTGCCAGCAGCTTAGGGGGCGGGGGATATTCGCGGGAGACCCAGTACTTC
NA | TRBD1 | TRBJ1-1 | TRBV4-2 | CASSQEWTGGGTEAFF | TGTGCCAGCAGCCAAGAGTGGACAGGGGGAGGTACTGAAGCTTTCTTT
NA | TRBD1 | TRBJ1-1 | TRBV5-5 | CASSSWTGVNEAFF | TGTGCCAGCAGCTCATGGACAGGGGTTAATGAAGCTTTCTTT
NA | NA | TRBJ2-5 | TRBV7-9 | CASSPWEGPSPQYF | TGTGCCAGCAGCCCATGGGAAGGACCCTCGCCCCAGTACTTC
few | NA | TRBJ2-7 | TRBV20-1 | CSARSGYEQYF | TGCAGTGCTAGGTCGGGCTACGAGCAGTACTTC